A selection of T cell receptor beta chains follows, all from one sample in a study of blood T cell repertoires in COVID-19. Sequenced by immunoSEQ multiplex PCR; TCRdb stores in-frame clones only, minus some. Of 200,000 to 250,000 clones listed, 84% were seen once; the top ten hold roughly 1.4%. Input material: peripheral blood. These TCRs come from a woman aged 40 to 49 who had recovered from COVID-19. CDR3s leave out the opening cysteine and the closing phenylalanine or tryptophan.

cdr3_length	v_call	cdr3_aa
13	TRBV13	ASSLGTSQLETQY
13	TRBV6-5	ASSDRGSGNQPQH
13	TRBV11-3	ASSLGGRENTEAF
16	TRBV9	ASSGGPTSGGSTDTQY
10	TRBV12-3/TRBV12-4	ASSSTPYEQY
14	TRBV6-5	ASSYSTSGGQETQY
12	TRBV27	ASSIGAGNSPLH
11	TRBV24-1	ATSLSNEETQY
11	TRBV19	ASSAHRATEAF
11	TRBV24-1	ATSGGLVDTQY
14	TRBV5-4	ASSWGSGTSTDTQY
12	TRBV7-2	ASSLVAGNYGYT
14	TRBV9	ASSVGTSGFTDTQY
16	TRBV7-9	ASSLLLVRGASSYEQY
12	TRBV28	ASSIRGNREKLF
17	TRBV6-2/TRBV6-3	ASSTGQGWQISGANVLT
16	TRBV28	ASSNPSYRGSGNQPQH
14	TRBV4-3	ASSQVYNFLQSPLH
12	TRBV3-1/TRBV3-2	ARHTQGSYNEQF
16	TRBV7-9	ASSLDVGSGSTGNTIY
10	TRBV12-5	ASGSAGNEQY
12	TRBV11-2	ASSSQVVNNEQF
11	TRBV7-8	ASSWAANYGYT
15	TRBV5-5	ASSLGRGRLLNTEAF
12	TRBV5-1	ASTWTANTGELF
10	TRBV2	ASGLARETQY
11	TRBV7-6	ASSRTQGAEAF
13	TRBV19	ASREQGYSNQPQH
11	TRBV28	ASNLIGDFEAF
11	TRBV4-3	ASSQGASETQY
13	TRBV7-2	ASSLDRGSNQPQH
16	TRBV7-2	ASSLIGLAGKDEETQY
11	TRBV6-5	ASRQKQGGTQY
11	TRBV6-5	ASSYSSRGEQY
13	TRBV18	ASSEGQGLGTEAF
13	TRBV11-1	ASSFSSSGANVLT
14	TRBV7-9	ASSLGSPTGSETQY
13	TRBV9	ASSVAPGVSYEQY
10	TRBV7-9	ASTPVMDGYT
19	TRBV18	ASSLFTGTSGGASRTDTQY
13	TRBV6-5	ATRTEQGAYNEQF
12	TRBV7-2	ASSLAVLVYEQY
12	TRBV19	ASSIRQGLGGYT
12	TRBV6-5	ASSRRTDPYGYT
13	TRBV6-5	ASSPRSPRVDEQF
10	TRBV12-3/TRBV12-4	AIREGNSPLH